This T cell receptor (beta chain) was retrieved from a study of T cell responses to AZD1222 COVID-19 vaccine. Profiling relied on immunoSEQ multiplex PCR, and the TCRdb table lists in-frame clones only, not all of them. This sample carries over 85,000 clones, roughly 90% of them seen once, and the ten largest clones take roughly 15%. CDR3 length: 15 amino acids. V shed 5 bases, J shed 7 bases, and the junction held 6 bases outside the gene matches. CDR1 is LGHDT, CDR2 YNNKEL, per germline (reference sequence). The receptor's source is an adult who received the AZD1222 COVID-19 vaccine. This sequence joins TRBV3-1 (or the pseudogene TRBV3-2) and TRBJ2-1, with 12 bases aligning to TRBD2. Sequences were derived from peripheral blood, sampled 28 days after the second AZD1222 dose. The DNA of the CDR3 is TGTGCCAGCAGCATAACTAGCGGGAGGTCGAATGAGCAGTTCTTC. Translation gives CASSITSGRSNEQFF.